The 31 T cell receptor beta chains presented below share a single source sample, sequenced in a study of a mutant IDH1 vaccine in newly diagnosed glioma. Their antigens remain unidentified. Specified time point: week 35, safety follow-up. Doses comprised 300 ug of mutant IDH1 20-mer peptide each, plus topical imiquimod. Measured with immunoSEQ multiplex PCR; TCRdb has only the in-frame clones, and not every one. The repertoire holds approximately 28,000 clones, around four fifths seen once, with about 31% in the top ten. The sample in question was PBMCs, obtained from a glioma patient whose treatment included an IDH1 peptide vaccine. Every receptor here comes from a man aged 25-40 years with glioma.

The chain's CDR3 is CASMRDRSYGYTF. The CDR3 DNA is TGTGCCAGCATGAGGGACAGGTCCTATGGCTACACCTTC. The chain employs TRBV2 and TRBJ1-2; 8 nucleotides line up with TRBD1. CDR1 and CDR2 (germline): SNHLY, FYNNEI. The CDR3 is 13 residues long. V dropped 7 bases and J dropped 4; count of bases not matched to a gene: 5. The full variable domain, in which reference TRBV2 and TRBJ1-2 provide the parts outside the CDR3, is EPEVTQTPSHQVTQMGQEVILRCVPISNHLYFYWYRQILGQKVEFLVSFYNNEISEKSEIFDDQFSVERPDGSNFTLKIRSTKLEDSAMYFCASMRDRSYGYTFGSGTRLTVV.

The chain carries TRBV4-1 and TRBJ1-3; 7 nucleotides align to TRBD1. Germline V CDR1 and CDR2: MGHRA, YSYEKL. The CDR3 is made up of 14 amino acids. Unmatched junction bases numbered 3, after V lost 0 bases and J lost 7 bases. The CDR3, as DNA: TGCGCCAGCAGCCAAGAGAGGGGGCGGAACACCATATATTTT. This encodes CASSQERGRNTIYF.

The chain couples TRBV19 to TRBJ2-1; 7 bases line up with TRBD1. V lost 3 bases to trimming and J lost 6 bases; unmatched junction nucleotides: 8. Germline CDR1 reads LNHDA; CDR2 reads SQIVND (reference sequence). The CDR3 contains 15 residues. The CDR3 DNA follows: TGTGCCAGTAGTATTAACGACAGGGCGATCAATGAGCAGTTCTTC. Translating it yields CASSINDRAINEQFF.

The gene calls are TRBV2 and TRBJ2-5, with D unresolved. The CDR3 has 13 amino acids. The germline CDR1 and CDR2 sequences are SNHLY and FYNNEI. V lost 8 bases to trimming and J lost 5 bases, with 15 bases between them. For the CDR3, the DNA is TGTGCCAGCTTCCCAGGAGTTGGGGAGACCCAGTACTTC. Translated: CASFPGVGETQYF.

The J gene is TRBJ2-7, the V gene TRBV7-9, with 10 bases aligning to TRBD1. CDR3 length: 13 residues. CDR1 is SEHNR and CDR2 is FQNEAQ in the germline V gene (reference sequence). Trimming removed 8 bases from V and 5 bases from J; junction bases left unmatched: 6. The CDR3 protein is CASDRTGGNEQYF. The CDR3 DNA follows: TGTGCCAGCGACCGGACAGGGGGGAACGAGCAGTACTTC. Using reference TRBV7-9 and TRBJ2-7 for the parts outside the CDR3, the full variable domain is DTGVSQNPRHKITKRGQNVTFRCDPISEHNRLYWYRQTLGQGPEFLTYFQNEAQLEKSRLLSDRFSAERPKGSFSTLEIQRTEQGDSAMYLCASDRTGGNEQYFGPGTRLTVT.

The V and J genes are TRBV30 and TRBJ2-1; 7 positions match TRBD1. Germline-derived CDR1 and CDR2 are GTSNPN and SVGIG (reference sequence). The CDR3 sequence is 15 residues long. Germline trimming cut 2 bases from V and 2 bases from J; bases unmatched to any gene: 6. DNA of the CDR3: TGTGCCTGGAGTAGTTGGACAGGCCCCTACAATGAGCAGTTCTTC. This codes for CAWSSWTGPYNEQFF.

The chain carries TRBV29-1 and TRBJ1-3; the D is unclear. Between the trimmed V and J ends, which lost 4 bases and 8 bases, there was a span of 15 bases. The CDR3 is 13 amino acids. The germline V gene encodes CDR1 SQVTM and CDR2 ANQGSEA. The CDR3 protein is CSVAAVPGDTIYF. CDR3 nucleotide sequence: TGCAGCGTTGCGGCGGTGCCCGGGGACACCATATATTTT.

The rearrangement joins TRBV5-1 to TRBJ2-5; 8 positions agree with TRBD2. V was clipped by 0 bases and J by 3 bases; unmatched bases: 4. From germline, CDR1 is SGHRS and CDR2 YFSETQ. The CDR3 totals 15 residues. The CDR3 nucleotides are TGCGCCAGCAGCTTGGCTAGCGGGCGGGAAGAGACCCAGTACTTC. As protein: CASSLASGREETQYF.

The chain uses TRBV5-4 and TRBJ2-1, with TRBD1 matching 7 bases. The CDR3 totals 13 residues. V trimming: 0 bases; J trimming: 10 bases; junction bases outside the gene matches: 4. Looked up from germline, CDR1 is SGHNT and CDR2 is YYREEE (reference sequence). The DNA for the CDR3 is TGTGCCAGCAGCTTGGATCGGACAGGAGAGCAGTTCTTC. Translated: CASSLDRTGEQFF.

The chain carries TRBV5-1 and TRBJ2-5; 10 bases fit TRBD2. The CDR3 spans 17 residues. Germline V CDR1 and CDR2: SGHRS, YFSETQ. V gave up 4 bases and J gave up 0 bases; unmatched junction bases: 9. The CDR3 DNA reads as TGCGCCAGCAGCGGGGGTGGACTAGCGGACAACCAAGAGACCCAGTACTTC. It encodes CASSGGGLADNQETQYF.

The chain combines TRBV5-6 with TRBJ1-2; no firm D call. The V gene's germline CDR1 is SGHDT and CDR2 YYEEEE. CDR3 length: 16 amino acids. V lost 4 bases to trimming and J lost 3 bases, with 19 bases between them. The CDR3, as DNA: TGTGCCAGCAGCCCCTCGACCAGGTTGGGCGACTATGGCTACACCTTC. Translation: CASSPSTRLGDYGYTF.

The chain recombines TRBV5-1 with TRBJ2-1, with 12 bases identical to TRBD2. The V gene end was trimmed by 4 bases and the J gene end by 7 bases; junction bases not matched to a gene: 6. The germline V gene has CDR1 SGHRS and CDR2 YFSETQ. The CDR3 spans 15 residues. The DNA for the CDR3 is TGCGCCAGCAGCCTACGGACTAGCGGGGAAAATGAGCAGTTCTTC. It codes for CASSLRTSGENEQFF.

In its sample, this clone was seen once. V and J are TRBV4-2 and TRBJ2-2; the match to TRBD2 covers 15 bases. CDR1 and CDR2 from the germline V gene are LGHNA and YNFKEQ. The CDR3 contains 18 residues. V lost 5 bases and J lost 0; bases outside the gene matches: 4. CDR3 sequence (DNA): TGTGCCAGCAGCTACGGACTAGCGGGAGGGGCGAACACCGGGGAGCTGTTTTTT. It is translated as CASSYGLAGGANTGELFF.

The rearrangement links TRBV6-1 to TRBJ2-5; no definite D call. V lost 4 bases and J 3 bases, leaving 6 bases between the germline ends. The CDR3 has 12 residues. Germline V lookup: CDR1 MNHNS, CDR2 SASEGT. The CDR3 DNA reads TGTGCCAGCAGTGTTAATGAAGAGACCCAGTACTTC. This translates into CASSVNEETQYF.

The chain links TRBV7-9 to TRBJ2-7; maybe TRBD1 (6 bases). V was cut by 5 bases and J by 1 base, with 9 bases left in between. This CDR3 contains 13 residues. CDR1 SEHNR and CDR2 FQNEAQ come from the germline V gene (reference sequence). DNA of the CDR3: TGTGCCAGCAGCCCTGGACAGTCCTACGAGCAGTACTTC. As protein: CASSPGQSYEQYF. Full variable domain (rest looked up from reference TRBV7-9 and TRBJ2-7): DTGVSQNPRHKITKRGQNVTFRCDPISEHNRLYWYRQTLGQGPEFLTYFQNEAQLEKSRLLSDRFSAERPKGSFSTLEIQRTEQGDSAMYLCASSPGQSYEQYFGPGTRLTVT.

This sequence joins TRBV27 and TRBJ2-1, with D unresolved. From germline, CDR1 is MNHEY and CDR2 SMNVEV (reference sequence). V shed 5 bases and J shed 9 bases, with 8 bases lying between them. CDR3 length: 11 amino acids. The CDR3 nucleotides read TGTGCCAGCAGTGGCAACAGTGAGCAGTTCTTC. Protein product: CASSGNSEQFF.

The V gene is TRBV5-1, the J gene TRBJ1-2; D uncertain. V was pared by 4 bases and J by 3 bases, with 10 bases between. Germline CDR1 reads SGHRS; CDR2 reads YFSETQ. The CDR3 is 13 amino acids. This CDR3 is CASSRGGDYGYTF. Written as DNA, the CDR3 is TGCGCCAGCAGCCGCGGAGGAGACTATGGCTACACCTTC.

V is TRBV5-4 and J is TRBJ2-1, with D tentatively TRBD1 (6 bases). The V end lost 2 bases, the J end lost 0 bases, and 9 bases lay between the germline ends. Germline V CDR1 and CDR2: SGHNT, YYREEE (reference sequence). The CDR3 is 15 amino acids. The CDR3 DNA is TGTGCCAGCAGCTTTGGACAGAACTCCTACAATGAGCAGTTCTTC. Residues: CASSFGQNSYNEQFF.

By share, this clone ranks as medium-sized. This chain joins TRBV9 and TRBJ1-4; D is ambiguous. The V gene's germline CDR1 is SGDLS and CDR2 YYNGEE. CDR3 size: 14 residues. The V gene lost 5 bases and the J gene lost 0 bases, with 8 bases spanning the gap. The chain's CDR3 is CASSPTSTNEKLFF. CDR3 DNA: TGTGCCAGCAGTCCTACATCAACTAATGAAAAACTGTTTTTT.

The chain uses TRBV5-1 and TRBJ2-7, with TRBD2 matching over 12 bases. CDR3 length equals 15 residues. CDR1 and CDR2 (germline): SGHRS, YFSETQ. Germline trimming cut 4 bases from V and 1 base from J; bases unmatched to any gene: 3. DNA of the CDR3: TGCGCCAGCAGCCACGGACTAGCGGGATCCTACGAGCAGTACTTC. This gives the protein CASSHGLAGSYEQYF.

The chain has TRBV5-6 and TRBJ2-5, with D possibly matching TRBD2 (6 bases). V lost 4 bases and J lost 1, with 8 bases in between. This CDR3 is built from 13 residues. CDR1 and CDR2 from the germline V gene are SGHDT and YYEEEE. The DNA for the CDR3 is TGTGCCAGCAGCCTTAGCGGCCAAGAGACCCAGTACTTC. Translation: CASSLSGQETQYF.

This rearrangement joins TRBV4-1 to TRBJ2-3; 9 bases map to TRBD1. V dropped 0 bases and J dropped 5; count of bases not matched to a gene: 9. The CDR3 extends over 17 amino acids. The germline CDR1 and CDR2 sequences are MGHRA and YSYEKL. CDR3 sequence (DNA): TGCGCCAGCAGCCAAGAAACCAGACAGGGGGAGGTAGATACGCAGTATTTT. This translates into CASSQETRQGEVDTQYF.

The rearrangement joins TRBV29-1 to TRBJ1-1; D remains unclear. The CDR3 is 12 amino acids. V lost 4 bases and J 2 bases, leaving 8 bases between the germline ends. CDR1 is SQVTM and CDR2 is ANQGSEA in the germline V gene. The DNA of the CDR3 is TGCAGCGTTGGAGGGAGAAACACTGAAGCTTTCTTT. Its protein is CSVGGRNTEAFF.

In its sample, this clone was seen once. CDR3 bases: TGCGCCACCAGACTAGAAAACGAGGAGCAGTACTTC. Residues: CATRLENEEQYF. The J gene is TRBJ2-7, the V gene TRBV5-1; D is possibly TRBD2 (6 bases). Trimming removed 9 bases from V and 7 bases from J, with 17 bases in between. This CDR3 comprises 12 residues. Germline V gene sequence: CDR1 SGHRS, CDR2 YFSETQ.

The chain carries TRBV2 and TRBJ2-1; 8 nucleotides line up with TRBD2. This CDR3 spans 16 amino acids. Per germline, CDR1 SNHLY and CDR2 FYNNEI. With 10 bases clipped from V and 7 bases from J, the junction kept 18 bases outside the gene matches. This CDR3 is CATTDGGSGMYNEQFF. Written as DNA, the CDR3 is TGTGCCACCACCGATGGTGGTAGCGGGATGTATAATGAGCAGTTCTTC.

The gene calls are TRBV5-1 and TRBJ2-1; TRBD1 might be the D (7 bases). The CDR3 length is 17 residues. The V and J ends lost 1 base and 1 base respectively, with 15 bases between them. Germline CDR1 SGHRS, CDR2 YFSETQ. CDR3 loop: CASSLYRGGRSYNEQFF. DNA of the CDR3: TGCGCCAGCAGCTTGTACAGGGGAGGTCGGTCCTACAATGAGCAGTTCTTC.

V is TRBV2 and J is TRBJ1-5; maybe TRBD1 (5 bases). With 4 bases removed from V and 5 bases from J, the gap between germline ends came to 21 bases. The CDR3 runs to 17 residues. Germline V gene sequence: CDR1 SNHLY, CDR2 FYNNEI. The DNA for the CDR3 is TGTGCCAGCAGTGGGGGGGTCATGGCAGGACTGGATCAGCCCCAGCATTTT. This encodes CASSGGVMAGLDQPQHF.

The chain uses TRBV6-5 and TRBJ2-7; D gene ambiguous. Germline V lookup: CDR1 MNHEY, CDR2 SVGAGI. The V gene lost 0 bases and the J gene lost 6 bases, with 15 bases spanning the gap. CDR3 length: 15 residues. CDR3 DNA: TGTGCCAGCAGTTACTCGGGCGAGTATCGTGGCGAGCAGTACTTC. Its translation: CASSYSGEYRGEQYF.

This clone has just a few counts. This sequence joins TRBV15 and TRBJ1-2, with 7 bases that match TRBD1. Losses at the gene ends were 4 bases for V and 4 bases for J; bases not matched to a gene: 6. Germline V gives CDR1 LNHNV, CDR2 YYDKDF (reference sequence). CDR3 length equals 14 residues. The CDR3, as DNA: TGTGCCACCAGCATTTCGACAGGGCTCTATGGCTACACCTTC. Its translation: CATSISTGLYGYTF.

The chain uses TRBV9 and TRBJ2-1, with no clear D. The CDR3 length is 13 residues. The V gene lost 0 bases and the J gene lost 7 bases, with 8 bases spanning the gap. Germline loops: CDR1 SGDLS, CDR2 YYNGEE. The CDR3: CASSVAHVNEQFF. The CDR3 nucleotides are TGTGCCAGCAGCGTAGCTCATGTGAATGAGCAGTTCTTC.

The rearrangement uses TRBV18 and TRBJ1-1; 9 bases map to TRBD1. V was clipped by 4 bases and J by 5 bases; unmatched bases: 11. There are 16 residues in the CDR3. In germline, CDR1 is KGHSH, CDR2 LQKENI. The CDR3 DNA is TGTGCCAGCTCACAACTAACACCGGGACAGGGTACTGAAGCTTTCTTT. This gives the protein CASSQLTPGQGTEAFF.